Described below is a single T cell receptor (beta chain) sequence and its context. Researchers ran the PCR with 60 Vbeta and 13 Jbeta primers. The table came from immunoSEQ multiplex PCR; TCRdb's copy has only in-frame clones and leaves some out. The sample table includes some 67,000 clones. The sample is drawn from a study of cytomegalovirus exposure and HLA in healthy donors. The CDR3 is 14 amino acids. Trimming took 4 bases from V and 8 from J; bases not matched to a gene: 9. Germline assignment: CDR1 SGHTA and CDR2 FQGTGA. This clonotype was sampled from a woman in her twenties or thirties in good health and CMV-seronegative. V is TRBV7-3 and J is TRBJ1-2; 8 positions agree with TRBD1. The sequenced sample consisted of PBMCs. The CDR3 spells CASSSRTGLSGYTF. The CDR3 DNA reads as TGTGCCAGCAGCTCCCGGACAGGGCTCTCCGGCTACACCTTC. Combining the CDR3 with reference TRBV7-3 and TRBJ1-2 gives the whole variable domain GAGVSQTPSNKVTEKGKYVELRCDPISGHTALYWYRQSLGQGPEFLIYFQGTGAADDSGLPNDRFFAVRPEGSVSTLKIQRTERGDSAVYLCASSSRTGLSGYTFGSGTRLTVV.